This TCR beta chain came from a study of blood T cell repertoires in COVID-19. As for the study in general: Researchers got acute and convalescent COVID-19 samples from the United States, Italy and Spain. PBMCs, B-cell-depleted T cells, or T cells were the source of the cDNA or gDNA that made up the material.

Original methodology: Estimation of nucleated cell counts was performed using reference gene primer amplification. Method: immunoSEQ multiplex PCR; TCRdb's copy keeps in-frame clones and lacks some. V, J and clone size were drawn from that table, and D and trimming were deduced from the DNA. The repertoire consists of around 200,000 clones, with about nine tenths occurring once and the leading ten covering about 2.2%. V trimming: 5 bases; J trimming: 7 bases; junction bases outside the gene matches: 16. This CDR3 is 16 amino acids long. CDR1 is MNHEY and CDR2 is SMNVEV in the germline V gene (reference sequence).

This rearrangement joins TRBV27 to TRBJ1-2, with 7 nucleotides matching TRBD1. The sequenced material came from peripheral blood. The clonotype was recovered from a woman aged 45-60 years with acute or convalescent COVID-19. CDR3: CASSGQGEVLWSGYTF. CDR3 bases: TGTGCCAGCAGTGGGCAGGGGGAGGTATTATGGTCTGGCTACACCTTC.